The following is a T cell receptor (beta chain) sequence with its context. Trimming removed 1 base from V and 0 bases from J, with 4 bases in between. The CDR3 loop spans 15 amino acids. Germline CDR1 is SGHDN and CDR2 is FVKESK. Original methodology: Reference gene primer amplification gave nucleated cell count estimates. The assay was immunoSEQ multiplex PCR, and TCRdb's table has in-frame clones only and misses some. For V, J and clone size, that table is used; D and trimming come from the DNA. The sample lists 200,000 to 300,000 clones; around 83% were seen once. The data originate from a study of blood T cell repertoires in COVID-19. The overall study: Collection of acute and convalescent COVID-19 samples took place in the United States, Italy and Spain. T cells, B-cell-depleted T cells, or PBMCs provided the cDNA or gDNA that served as material.

The chain uses TRBV14 and TRBJ1-6; D ambiguous. The sequenced sample was peripheral blood. The source is a woman aged 55-69 years with active or convalescent COVID-19. CDR3: CASSQGSSYNSPLHF. The CDR3 DNA is TGTGCCAGCAGCCAAGGGAGCTCCTATAATTCACCCCTCCACTTT.